Below are 11 T cell receptor beta chains sequenced from a single sample in a study of T cells in Graves' hyperthyroidism and ophthalmopathy. TCR beta CDR3 regions were amplified from RNA transcripts. The TCR CDR3 was amplified in a first-round RT-PCR using the HTBI primer set. MiXCR, applied by TCRdb to the multiplex PCR reads, yields one record per CDR3 protein. The sample includes around 600,000 distinct CDR3 sequences, roughly 15% of them seen just once. The source material was blood. These receptors were collected from a woman between 50 and 59 years old with Graves' ophthalmopathy.

This clonotype was counted between two and nine times. The chain has TRBV24-1 and TRBJ2-4; 7 nucleotides agree with TRBD1. The germline V gene has CDR1 KGHDR and CDR2 SFDVKD. The trim removed 2 bases at V and 1 base at J, leaving 1 base unmatched. This CDR3 contains 15 residues. The CDR3 here is CATSDSDRAKNIQYF. CDR3 coding DNA: TGTGCCACCAGTGATTCGGACAGGGCCAAAAACATTCAGTACTTC.

This clonotype has only one observation. The chain combines TRBV28 with TRBJ2-2, with 10 bases fitting TRBD1. Germline CDR1 and CDR2: MDHEN and SYDVKM. The CDR3 loop spans 16 amino acids. Losses at the gene ends were 5 bases for V and 6 bases for J; bases not matched to a gene: 9. The CDR3 region has the DNA TGTGCCAGCAGTATCATATTCGGGACAGGGGCCGGGGAGCTGTTTTTT. It is translated as CASSIIFGTGAGELFF.

This clonotype was recorded at least ten times. No DNA is shown, since the ends of the CDR3 on it are uncertain; the CDR3 is the one TCRdb lists. This CDR3 is CASSSSDRINTEAFF. V and J are TRBV6-1 and TRBJ1-1; the table's D call TRBD1 went unverified against the DNA. The germline CDR1 and CDR2 sequences are MNHNS and SASEGT. The CDR3 extends over 15 residues, inclusive of both ends.

This clonotype was picked up many times. The CDR3 DNA is TGTGCCAGCCTCGCGGGTACCTCCTACAATGAGCAGTTCTTC. This gives the protein CASLAGTSYNEQFF. The V and J genes are TRBV28 and TRBJ2-1; a possible D gene is TRBD2 (5 bases). This CDR3 region has 14 residues. The germline V gene encodes CDR1 MDHEN and CDR2 SYDVKM. V gave up 8 bases and J gave up 0 bases, with 11 bases separating them.

This clonotype was detected many times. The chain links TRBV7-8 to TRBJ1-2; D not resolved. Per the germline V gene, CDR1 is SGHVS and CDR2 is FQNEAQ. Deletions cut 1 base from V and 8 bases from J, with 17 bases between. This CDR3 contains 15 residues. The DNA of the CDR3 is TGTGCCAGCAGCTTAGGAACTACCCCCCGGAGAGGCTACACCTTC. Translation gives CASSLGTTPRRGYTF.

The table lists this clonotype with many counts. Here the CDR3 DNA reads TGCAGTGCTATTAGCGGGAGTACGGATGAGCAGTTCTTC. Its translation: CSAISGSTDEQFF. The chain carries TRBV20-1 and TRBJ2-1; TRBD2 matches 9 bases. J gave up 8 bases and V 4 bases, and 6 bases lay outside the gene matches. CDR3 length equals 13 residues. Germline lookup yields CDR1 DFQATT and CDR2 SNEGSKA (reference sequence).

This clonotype was observed a handful of times. The chain is built from TRBV28 and TRBJ1-6; D is uncertain. CDR3 length: 12 residues. Trimming took 7 bases from V and 6 from J, leaving 7 bases between them. Germline V CDR1 and CDR2: MDHEN, SYDVKM. Here the CDR3 reads CASISSNSPLHF. The CDR3 coding sequence is TGTGCCAGCATCTCCAGTAATTCACCCCTCCACTTT.

V is TRBV14 and J is TRBJ2-7, with D unresolved. CDR3 length: 14 residues. With 0 bases removed from V and 5 bases from J, the gap between germline ends came to 11 bases. Germline CDR1 and CDR2: SGHDN and FVKESK. DNA of the CDR3: TGTGCCAGCAGCCAAGATCCAGTGAGAAACGAGCAGTACTTC. Protein: CASSQDPVRNEQYF.

Many counts were recorded for this clonotype. The rearrangement uses TRBV7-2 and TRBJ2-3; 9 bases are a match to TRBD2. The CDR3 consists of 16 residues. Losses at the gene ends were 5 bases for V and 0 bases for J; bases not matched to a gene: 6. The germline V gene has CDR1 SGHTA and CDR2 FQGNSA. As DNA, the CDR3 is TGTGCCAGCAGCCCAACACTAGCGGGTAGCACAGATACGCAGTATTTT. Protein sequence: CASSPTLAGSTDTQYF.

This clonotype showed up just a few times. One base away lies a much larger clone, so this may be a sequencing read error. The J gene is TRBJ2-7, the V gene TRBV9; TRBD2 agrees at 7 bases. The CDR3 has 15 residues. The germline V gene encodes CDR1 SGDLS and CDR2 YYNGEE. The ends lost 0 bases at V and 2 bases at J; junction bases unmatched: 5. The CDR3 region has the DNA TGTGCCAGCAGCGTAGGGCCTAGCGGTACCTACGAGCAGTACTTC. Protein: CASSVGPSGTYEQYF.

This clonotype was observed a handful of times. J is TRBJ2-2 and V is TRBV28; tentative D call: TRBD1 (6 bases). CDR3 length: 13 amino acids. The germline V and J ends were trimmed by 6 bases and 7 bases, with 12 bases remaining between them. Germline V gene lookup returns CDR1 MDHEN and CDR2 SYDVKM. CDR3 loop: CASRKQGNGELFF. The CDR3 region has the DNA TGTGCCAGCAGGAAACAGGGTAACGGGGAGCTGTTTTTT.